The present T cell receptor (beta chain) was sequenced within a study of T cell clonality in common variable immunodeficiency. Findings and caveats of the study: Reportedly, TCR beta sequences from common variable immunodeficiency showed fewer deletions and N-nucleotide insertions. Links between repertoire features and CVID complications were heterogeneity-limited.

CVID and control samples used equivalent genomic DNA input. Sequencing was performed with immunoSEQ multiplex PCR; in TCRdb, only in-frame clones are kept and a portion is missing. The sample contains more than 9,000 clones, none of them singletons. Patients and controls were mostly of Caucasian heritage. Of note for this clone: Its antigen is as yet unknown. From the germline J gene comes the end of the CDR3, since the read stops 3 residues before it.

The CDR3 is 15 residues long. Germline CDR1 and CDR2: SGHTA and FQGNSA. After removal of 5 bases from V and 5 bases from J, the junction contained 7 bases not matched to a gene. V usage is TRBV7-2 and J usage is TRBJ1-2, with 11 bases identical to TRBD1. Sequencing was done on a sample of peripheral blood mononuclear cells. This clonotype originated in a human donor with common variable immunodeficiency. The CDR3 loop is CASSPRTGGRYGYTF. The CDR3 DNA, read in part, is TGTGCCAGCAGCCCGAGGACAGGGGGCAGGTATGGC.